A single sample gave rise to the 18 T cell receptor beta chains below, sequenced in a study of CD8 T cells in ankylosing spondylitis. Study results and limitations: Fewer than ten highly homologous variants made up a TCR beta motif that seemed to typify ankylosing spondylitis blood.

In TCRdb, the 5' RACE reads were re-called with MiXCR into one record per CDR3 protein. This sample has just under 550,000 distinct CDR3 sequences; approximately 11% occur once, and the top ten carry around 7%. The antigens of these receptors remain unknown. The sample comprised blood, either unsorted or a sorted T cell fraction (not recorded which). Receptors originate from a male donor with ankylosing spondylitis.

The chain carries TRBV9 and TRBJ1-1, with D unclear. The V end was cut by 0 bases, the J end by 1 base, with 10 bases between. The germline CDR1 and CDR2 sequences are SGDLS and YYNGEE. There are 15 residues in the CDR3. CDR3 protein: CASSVAPARNTEAFF. The CDR3 nucleotides are TGTGCCAGCAGCGTAGCTCCGGCTAGGAACACTGAAGCTTTCTTT.

This clonotype was detected many times. The chain's CDR3 is CASSLLMGLSTDTQYF. The CDR3 nucleotides are TGTGCCAGCAGCCTACTGATGGGACTTAGCACAGATACGCAGTATTTT. This sequence joins TRBV11-2 and TRBJ2-3; D is perhaps TRBD2 (6 bases). CDR1 and CDR2 (germline): SGHAT, FQNNGV. V lost 5 bases and J lost 0, with 15 bases in between. The CDR3 extends over 16 amino acids. The entire variable domain, with the rest obtained from reference TRBV11-2 and TRBJ2-3, is as follows: EAGVAQSPRYKIIEKRQSVAFWCNPISGHATLYWYQQILGQGPKLLIQFQNNGVVDDSQLPKDRFSAERLKGVDSTLKIQPAKLEDSAVYLCASSLLMGLSTDTQYFGPGTRLTVL.

Ten or more counts support this clonotype. The rearrangement uses TRBV20-1 and TRBJ1-3; tentative D call: TRBD1 (5 bases). This CDR3 region has 14 residues. Per the germline V gene, CDR1 is DFQATT and CDR2 is SNEGSKA (reference sequence). V lost 5 bases to trimming and J lost 3 bases, with 14 bases between them. The CDR3 DNA sequence: TGCAGTGCTCAATTGTGGGGGGATGGAAACACCATATATTTT. It yields the protein CSAQLWGDGNTIYF.

At least ten counts were recorded for this clonotype. This sequence joins TRBV5-1 and TRBJ2-1; D uncertain. CDR3 length equals 15 residues. Deletions cut 0 bases from V and 6 bases from J, with 13 bases between. CDR1 is SGHRS, CDR2 YFSETQ, per germline. The CDR3 protein is CASSLGPRSSNEQFF. The DNA for the CDR3 is TGCGCCAGCAGCTTGGGACCTCGGAGTTCCAATGAGCAGTTCTTC.

The rearrangement links TRBV20-1 to TRBJ2-1; 8 bases are a match to TRBD2. The V and J ends lost 3 bases and 0 bases, in that order; junction bases with no gene match: 4. Per the germline V gene, CDR1 is DFQATT and CDR2 is SNEGSKA (reference sequence). The CDR3 covers 15 residues. The CDR3 region has the DNA TGCAGTGCTAGCGGGAGGGCCATCTCCTACAATGAGCAGTTCTTC. Translation gives CSASGRAISYNEQFF.

The table lists this clonotype with a few counts. The rearrangement uses TRBV7-9 and TRBJ2-5; 8 bases align to TRBD1. CDR3 length equals 13 residues. Germline V gene lookup returns CDR1 SEHNR and CDR2 FQNEAQ (reference sequence). V lost 2 bases to trimming and J lost 7 bases; unmatched junction nucleotides: 3. This CDR3 reads CASSLTTGVTQYF. The CDR3 DNA reads as TGTGCCAGCAGCTTAACGACAGGGGTGACCCAGTACTTC.

The chain employs TRBV20-1 and TRBJ2-7, with 9 positions matching TRBD2. CDR3 size: 12 residues. V lost 4 bases to trimming and J lost 3 bases; unmatched junction nucleotides: 1. CDR1 DFQATT and CDR2 SNEGSKA come from the germline V gene (reference sequence). This CDR3 is CSATTSGYEQYF. The CDR3 coding sequence is TGCAGTGCTACGACTAGCGGCTACGAGCAGTACTTC.

This clonotype was seen a few times. V and J are TRBV3-1 and TRBJ2-1; no reliable D call. Germline assignment: CDR1 LGHDT and CDR2 YNNKEL (reference sequence). There are 17 residues in the CDR3. Trimming removed 0 bases from V and 5 bases from J, with 17 bases in between. For the CDR3, the DNA is TGTGCCAGCAGCCAAGAAGTAGGACCCAGTTCTCACAATGAGCAGTTCTTC. It codes for CASSQEVGPSSHNEQFF.

This clonotype was seen a few times. At one end the junction does not follow the germline gene, possibly because of a read error. The genes are TRBV7-9 and TRBJ2-5; D unclear. CDR3 size: 13 residues. Germline CDR1 and CDR2: SEHNR and FQNEAQ (reference sequence). The CDR3 nucleotides are TGTGCCAGCCGCTTAAGAGAAAAAGAGACCCAGTACTTC. Its translation: CASRLREKETQYF.

About this clonotype itself: A read error may be the cause here, since a much bigger clone is one base away. The V call is TRBV29-1, the J call TRBJ2-2; no clear D gene. The V and J ends lost 5 bases and 2 bases respectively, with 3 bases between them. This CDR3 region has 11 residues. Per the germline V gene, CDR1 is SQVTM and CDR2 is ANQGSEA. The CDR3 DNA reads TGCAGCGTTATCAACACCGGGGAGCTGTTTTTT. This codes for CSVINTGELFF.

V and J are TRBV10-1 and TRBJ2-2; no firm D call. The V gene's germline CDR1 is WNHNN and CDR2 SYGVQD (reference sequence). This CDR3 comprises 14 residues. Trimming left V 4 bases short and J 1 base short, with 7 bases between. The CDR3 coding sequence is TGCGCCAGCAGTGGTCTGAAGAACACCGGGGAGCTGTTTTTT. Amino acids: CASSGLKNTGELFF.

A remark on this clonotype: A clone one base away is much larger, so this may be a read error. The gene calls are TRBV3-1 and TRBJ2-5; no clear D. There are 11 residues in the CDR3. Trimming took 3 bases from V and 5 from J, leaving 4 bases between them. The V gene's germline CDR1 is LGHDT and CDR2 YNNKEL (reference sequence). The CDR3 loop reads CASSHVETQYF. The CDR3 region has the DNA TGTGCCAGCAGCCATGTGGAGACCCAGTACTTC.

This clonotype was seen more than once but under ten times. The chain uses TRBV20-1 and TRBJ2-5; TRBD1 aligns across 7 bases. J was trimmed by 5 bases and V by 3 bases; bases with no gene match: 6. The CDR3 contains 13 residues. From germline, CDR1 is DFQATT and CDR2 SNEGSKA (reference sequence). This chain's CDR3 is CSARTGKVETQYF. The DNA for the CDR3 is TGCAGTGCTAGGACAGGGAAGGTGGAGACCCAGTACTTC.

The V and J genes are TRBV6-4 and TRBJ2-1; D perhaps matches TRBD2 (6 bases). V was shortened by 0 bases and J by 0 bases, with 12 bases between the two germline ends. From germline, CDR1 is MRHNA and CDR2 SNTAGT. The CDR3 runs to 17 residues. The CDR3 is CASSDSVAVRSYNEQFF. CDR3 coding DNA: TGTGCCAGCAGTGACTCTGTAGCGGTACGCTCCTACAATGAGCAGTTCTTC.

V is TRBV7-7 and J is TRBJ2-2, with a tentative D call TRBD2 (6 bases). CDR1 and CDR2 from the germline V gene are SSHAT and FNYEAQ (reference sequence). This CDR3 spans 16 amino acids. The ends were cut back, 4 bases at V and 1 base at J, with 13 bases in the middle. CDR3 sequence reads: CASSSGRTQNTGELFF. CDR3 in DNA: TGTGCCAGCAGCTCGGGGAGGACGCAGAACACCGGGGAGCTGTTTTTT.

The gene calls are TRBV9 and TRBJ2-1; possibly TRBD2 for D (6 bases). This CDR3 region has 17 residues. The V end lost 5 bases, the J end lost 0 bases, and 18 bases lay between the germline ends. Germline V CDR1 and CDR2: SGDLS, YYNGEE. The CDR3 DNA reads TGTGCCAGCAGAAGGAGGGGTAGCAGTAACTCCTACAATGAGCAGTTCTTC. Its protein is CASRRRGSSNSYNEQFF.

The gene calls are TRBV5-5 and TRBJ2-2, with unresolved D. With 0 bases removed from V and 0 bases from J, the gap between germline ends came to 6 bases. The germline CDR1 and CDR2 sequences are SGHKS and YYEKEE (reference sequence). This CDR3 comprises 15 residues. CDR3 DNA sequence: TGTGCCAGCAGCTTGGGCATGACGAACACCGGGGAGCTGTTTTTT. This sequence encodes CASSLGMTNTGELFF. Variable domain in full (rest from reference TRBV5-5 and TRBJ2-2): DAGVTQSPTHLIKTRGQQVTLRCSPISGHKSVSWYQQVLGQGPQFIFQYYEKEERGRGNFPDRFSARQFPNYSSELNVNALLLGDSALYLCASSLGMTNTGELFFGEGSRLTVL.

V is TRBV12-3 or TRBV12-4 and J is TRBJ2-1, with D possibly being TRBD2 (5 bases). The CDR3 is 16 residues long. Trimming stripped 5 bases from V and 8 bases from J, with 22 bases between. CDR3 coding DNA: TGTGCCAGCAGTCCCCTACCCTATTTAGAGGAGGATGAGCAGTTCTTC. Amino acid sequence: CASSPLPYLEEDEQFF.